The 21 T cell receptor beta chains presented below share a single source sample, sequenced in a study of blood T cells in healthy people across ages. Primers used in a second PCR of about 7 to 12 cycles were a sample-barcoded 5' primer and a J-beta primer mix. A single record per CDR3 protein comes from TCRdb applying MiXCR to the 5' RACE reads. The table has about 400,000 distinct CDR3 sequences, about 55% seen once; the top ten hold around 49%. Material: blood. The receptors were sampled from a man in his 60s in good health.

The gene calls are TRBV11-2 and TRBJ2-3, with D perhaps being TRBD1 or TRBD2 (5 bases each). Germline CDR1 and CDR2: SGHAT and FQNNGV. This CDR3 comprises 14 residues. V shed 4 bases and J shed 2 bases, with 10 bases lying between them. The CDR3: CASSWPGPTDTQYF. The CDR3 DNA follows: TGTGCCAGCAGCTGGCCGGGACCCACAGATACGCAGTATTTT.

This clonotype was found a few times. The chain is built from TRBV7-8 and TRBJ2-5; tentatively, D is TRBD1 or TRBD2 (5 bases each). The CDR3 totals 15 residues. In germline, CDR1 is SGHVS, CDR2 FQNEAQ. V shed 1 base and J shed 5 bases, with 14 bases lying between them. CDR3 region: CASSLDRGWGETQYF. Written as DNA, the CDR3 is TGTGCCAGCAGCTTAGATAGGGGATGGGGGGAGACCCAGTACTTC.

This rearrangement joins TRBV7-9 to TRBJ2-5; D ambiguous. This CDR3 has 14 amino acids. Looked up from germline, CDR1 is SEHNR and CDR2 is FQNEAQ (reference sequence). V lost 2 bases and J lost 1, with 8 bases in between. The CDR3 sequence is CASSLTDLQETQYF. The DNA of the CDR3 is TGTGCCAGCAGCTTAACGGACCTCCAAGAGACCCAGTACTTC.

Points on this clonotype: Just one base apart from a much larger clone, this may be a read error. This chain uses TRBV20-1 with TRBJ2-5; perhaps TRBD2 as D (5 bases). Germline-derived CDR1 and CDR2 are DFQATT and SNEGSKA (reference sequence). CDR3 length equals 16 residues. The ends were cut back, 6 bases at V and 11 bases at J, with 31 bases in the middle. CDR3 sequence reads: CSAQPLVGLGNNEQYF. CDR3 DNA: TGCAGTGCCCAGCCTTTGGTTGGACTGGGCAACAATGAGCAGTACTTC.

The chain has TRBV11-2 and TRBJ1-6; TRBD1 is a possible D gene (5 bases). The CDR3 sequence is 15 residues long. V was trimmed by 5 bases and J by 10 bases, leaving 18 bases between them. Germline V gives CDR1 SGHAT, CDR2 FQNNGV. The CDR3 coding sequence is TGTGCCAGCAGCCCGAGGGGAGGGATCTCCTCACCCCTCCACTTT. Translating it yields CASSPRGGISSPLHF.

This clonotype was recorded a few times. The chain has TRBV7-9 and TRBJ2-5, with D perhaps being TRBD1 or TRBD2 (5 bases each). In germline, CDR1 is SEHNR, CDR2 FQNEAQ (reference sequence). This CDR3 contains 14 residues. With 7 bases removed from V and 2 bases from J, the gap between germline ends came to 14 bases. The CDR3 protein is CASTQGVYQETQYF. DNA for the CDR3: TGTGCCAGCACCCAGGGAGTTTATCAAGAGACCCAGTACTTC.

This sequence joins TRBV4-2 and TRBJ2-5; TRBD1 agrees at 8 bases. The J call may be incorrect, as the DNA end agrees better with TRBJ2-7. Germline lookup yields CDR1 LGHNA and CDR2 YNFKEQ. The CDR3 contains 16 residues. The CDR3 protein is CASSQDWTGMLYEQYF. DNA of the CDR3: TGTGCCAGCAGCCAAGACTGGACAGGGATGTTGTACGAGCAGTACTTC.

This chain links TRBV12-3 or TRBV12-4 with TRBJ2-1; 9 positions agree with TRBD1. TRBJ2-7 matches the DNA end more closely, so the J call is doubtful. The CDR3 covers 15 residues. The CDR3 region is CASSWDRAAYNEQYF. The DNA of the CDR3 is TGTGCCAGCAGTTGGGACAGGGCGGCCTACAATGAGCAGTACTTC.

There are many counts of this clonotype. CDR3 in DNA: TGTGCCAGCAGCCAAGATCAAGCGGGACTCGGATACAATGAGCAGTTCTTC. It is translated as CASSQDQAGLGYNEQFF. This sequence joins TRBV3-1 and TRBJ2-1; 7 bases are shared with TRBD2. CDR1 and CDR2 from the germline V gene are LGHDT and YNNKEL (reference sequence). With V trimmed by 0 bases and J by 4 bases, 9 bases remained unmatched. The CDR3 is 17 amino acids.

This chain uses TRBV3-1 with TRBJ2-1; D is undetermined. V lost 4 bases, J lost 4 bases, and 11 bases lay in between. The germline gives CDR1 LGHDT, CDR2 YNNKEL (reference sequence). The CDR3 loop spans 14 amino acids. This CDR3 reads CASSRQSSYNEQFF. DNA for the CDR3: TGTGCCAGCAGCCGGCAATCCTCGTACAATGAGCAGTTCTTC.

A few counts support this clonotype. This chain joins TRBV28 and TRBJ1-1; D perhaps matches TRBD1 (6 bases). CDR3 length: 14 residues. CDR1 is MDHEN and CDR2 is SYDVKM in the germline V gene. Trimming removed 2 bases at V and 2 bases at J, with 9 bases between. CDR3 sequence (DNA): TGTGCCAGCAGTTTAGGGGGCCCTAACACTGAAGCTTTCTTT. It translates to CASSLGGPNTEAFF.

DNA of the CDR3: TGTGCCAGCAGTAGTTGGGTCACCGGGGAGCTGTTTTTT. It yields the protein CASSSWVTGELFF. The chain is built from TRBV12-3 or TRBV12-4 and TRBJ2-2; D not certain. This CDR3 has 13 amino acids. V lost 5 bases and J 4 bases, leaving 8 bases between the germline ends.

The chain couples TRBV28 to TRBJ1-4, with 8 bases lining up with TRBD1. Germline assignment: CDR1 MDHEN and CDR2 SYDVKM. The CDR3 is 15 residues long. V shed 5 bases and J 0 bases; nucleotides not matched to a gene: 2. The CDR3 spells CASSGQGSTNEKLFF. The CDR3 nucleotides read TGTGCCAGCAGTGGACAGGGTTCAACTAATGAAAAACTGTTTTTT.

The rearrangement links TRBV27 to TRBJ2-7, with 8 bases fitting TRBD2. This CDR3 contains 14 residues. With V trimmed by 1 base and J by 6 bases, 5 bases remained unmatched. Per the germline V gene, CDR1 is MNHEY and CDR2 is SMNVEV (reference sequence). The CDR3 reads CASSLWREEGEQYF. Here the CDR3 DNA reads TGTGCCAGCAGTTTATGGCGGGAGGAAGGCGAGCAGTACTTC.

J is TRBJ2-7 and V is TRBV27; D tentatively reads TRBD1 or TRBD2 (5 bases each). V gave up 5 bases and J gave up 6 bases, with 23 bases separating them. From germline, CDR1 is MNHEY and CDR2 SMNVEV (reference sequence). The CDR3 length is 16 residues. CDR3 sequence (DNA): TGTGCCAGCAGTCTCGAGGGCTTGTGGGGGTCGGGCGAGCAGTACTTC. It encodes CASSLEGLWGSGEQYF.

CDR3 residues: CASSERRLYGYTF. The DNA for the CDR3 is TGTGCCAGCAGTGAGAGGAGACTTTATGGCTACACCTTC. The chain carries TRBV6-1 and TRBJ1-2, with D unresolved. The V gene lost 3 bases and the J gene lost 5 bases, with 10 bases spanning the gap. The V gene's germline CDR1 is MNHNS and CDR2 SASEGT. CDR3 length: 13 amino acids.

The chain has TRBV12-3 or TRBV12-4 and TRBJ2-5; 8 bases line up with TRBD2. The ends lost 2 bases at V and 5 bases at J; junction bases unmatched: 4. CDR3 length: 14 residues. CDR3 amino acids: CASSLSGGLETQYF. CDR3 nucleotide sequence: TGTGCCAGCAGTTTATCGGGGGGGTTGGAGACCCAGTACTTC.

This clonotype has only a few counts. The chain recombines TRBV20-1 with TRBJ2-7; 9 bases match TRBD2. The CDR3 is 15 amino acids. Germline trimming cut 0 bases from V and 3 bases from J; bases unmatched to any gene: 6. Looked up from germline, CDR1 is DFQATT and CDR2 is SNEGSKA (reference sequence). CDR3 DNA sequence: TGCAGTGCTAGAGATGCAATAGCGGGGGACTACGAGCAGTACTTC. It yields the protein CSARDAIAGDYEQYF.

The chain uses TRBV2 and TRBJ2-7; possible D gene TRBD1, 5 bases. CDR3 size: 12 residues. Per the germline V gene, CDR1 is SNHLY and CDR2 is FYNNEI. The V gene lost 8 bases and the J gene lost 4 bases, with 12 bases spanning the gap. The CDR3 is CASQDKIYEQYF. In DNA form, the CDR3 reads TGTGCCAGCCAGGACAAGATTTACGAGCAGTACTTC. Combining the CDR3 with reference TRBV2 and TRBJ2-7 gives the whole variable domain EPEVTQTPSHQVTQMGQEVILRCVPISNHLYFYWYRQILGQKVEFLVSFYNNEISEKSEIFDDQFSVERPDGSNFTLKIRSTKLEDSAMYFCASQDKIYEQYFGPGTRLTVT.

This clonotype has more than one count but fewer than ten. This chain joins TRBV15 and TRBJ2-7; 7 bases line up with TRBD2. Unmatched junction bases numbered 7, after V lost 1 base and J lost 4 bases. The germline V gene has CDR1 LNHNV and CDR2 YYDKDF (reference sequence). CDR3 length equals 15 residues. CDR3 coding DNA: TGTGCCACCAGCAGAGCGGGCGGGAGAACGTACGAGCAGTACTTC. It codes for CATSRAGGRTYEQYF.

This clonotype appeared a few times. The chain is built from TRBV6-5 and TRBJ2-1; D not resolved. This CDR3 region has 14 residues. V dropped 8 bases and J dropped 2 bases, with 13 bases sitting between them. CDR1 MNHEY and CDR2 SVGAGI come from the germline V gene. The CDR3, as DNA: TGTGCCAGCGGAAGGCAGTCTGCCTACAATGAGCAGTTCTTC. Its translation: CASGRQSAYNEQFF.